A selection of T cell receptor beta chains follows, all from one sample in a study of T cells in Graves' hyperthyroidism and ophthalmopathy. TCRdb analysed the multiplex PCR reads with MiXCR anew, one entry per CDR3 protein. The sample includes a few hundred thousand distinct CDR3 sequences, under 15% seen only once; the top ten take over 25%. The sample taken for sequencing was blood. All receptors come from a woman in her twenties or thirties with Graves' hyperthyroidism. CDR3s include the opening cysteine and the closing phenylalanine or tryptophan. The D gene is left open where the match is weak. The size entry is marked missing in some rows and otherwise reads once, few, many or a size class.

clone_size j_call d_call v_call cdr3_nt cdr3_aa
few TRBJ1-2 TRBD1 TRBV29-1 TGCAGCGTTGAAGATATGGGACAGGGTGGTGGCTACACCTTC CSVEDMGQGGGYTF
many TRBJ2-2 TRBD1 TRBV11-3 TGTGCCAGCAGCAAAACCGGGACAGCGAACACCGGGGAGCTGTTTTTT CASSKTGTANTGELFF
many TRBJ2-5 NA TRBV10-3 TGTGCCATCAGCCCCGGGACAAAAATGCGGGGAGAGACCCAGTACTTC CAISPGTKMRGETQYF
many TRBJ2-3 NA TRBV27 TGTGCCAGCAGTTTTGATGCAGGGAGCACAGATACGCAGTATTTT CASSFDAGSTDTQYF
NA TRBJ2-7 NA TRBV19 TGTGCCACCAGGGGGGGGACAGTTGGCTCCTACGAGCAGTACTTC CATRGGTVGSYEQYF
NA TRBJ1-1 NA TRBV19 TGTGCCAGTACCAAGGACAGAATGAACACTGAAGCTTTCTTT CASTKDRMNTEAFF
NA TRBJ1-6 NA TRBV7-9 TGTGCCAGCAGCTTAGGAGGGGAGGCTTCACCCCTCCACTTT CASSLGGEASPLHF
few TRBJ2-7 NA TRBV6-1 TGTGCCAGCAGTGAGGGGACACTTTCTTGGCAGTACTTC CASSEGTLSWQYF
NA TRBJ2-1 TRBD1 TRBV5-1 TGCGCCAGCACTCGGGACAGGGTAACCTACAATGAGCAGTTCTTC CASTRDRVTYNEQFF
few TRBJ1-6 TRBD1 TRBV7-2 TGTGCCAGCAGCTTCGTGACAGGGTATAATTCACCCCTCCACTTT CASSFVTGYNSPLHF
NA TRBJ1-4 TRBD1 TRBV5-1 TGCGCCAGCAGCCGACAGGGACCGGCAACTAATGAAAAACTGTTTTTT CASSRQGPATNEKLFF
many TRBJ2-7 TRBD1 TRBV28 TGTGCCAGCAGTCCACTGGACAGGTCCAACGAGCAGTACTTC CASSPLDRSNEQYF
many TRBJ1-1 NA TRBV12-3/TRBV12-4 TGTGCCACACGGACAACCTTGAGCACTGAAGCTTTCTTT CATRTTLSTEAFF
many TRBJ2-3 NA TRBV7-9 TGTGCCAGCAGCTTAACGGGGATGGCAGATACGCAGTATTTT CASSLTGMADTQYF
NA TRBJ2-3 NA TRBV28 TGTGCCAGCAGTCCTCGCGGAGAAGATACGCAGTATTTT CASSPRGEDTQYF
many TRBJ2-2 NA TRBV28 TGTGCCAGCAGTTTGATTTCAGGAGTGTTGATCGGGGAGCTGTTTTTT CASSLISGVLIGELFF
many TRBJ1-2 NA TRBV3-1 TGTGCCAGCAGCCAAGATCCGGCAGGCCATAGCGGCTACACCTTC CASSQDPAGHSGYTF
many TRBJ2-7 TRBD2 TRBV15 TGTGCCACCAGCAGAGTACTAGCGGGAGTTGAAGAGCAGTACTTC CATSRVLAGVEEQYF